The clone carrying this TCR beta chain appeared a few times. This sample stems from a study of T cells in Graves' hyperthyroidism and ophthalmopathy. RNA transcripts provided the source from which TCR beta CDR3 regions were amplified. During a first-round RT-PCR of the TCR CDR3, the HTBI primer set was used. TCRdb recomputed calls from the multiplex PCR reads with MiXCR, one row per CDR3 protein. The sample shows a few hundred thousand distinct CDR3 sequences, 22% of them seen only once. The sequence was collected from an older woman with Graves' ophthalmopathy. The sample consisted of blood.

The CDR3 spells CSACPPWGTEAFF. For the CDR3, the DNA is TGCAGTGCTTGTCCACCCTGGGGCACTGAAGCTTTCTTT. The gene calls are TRBV20-1 and TRBJ1-1; no clear D gene. Trimming pared 5 bases from V and 4 bases from J, leaving 14 bases between. The CDR3 is made up of 13 amino acids. CDR1 and CDR2 (germline): DFQATT, SNEGSKA (reference sequence).